This T cell receptor beta chain was captured by sequencing in a study of T cells after yellow fever vaccination (dated by TCRdb to about 2019). Regarding the study in general: Libraries from fractions with low cell numbers were prepared with the SMART-Seq v4 Ultra Low Input RNA kit. Two healthy male donors, one aged 18 to 30 and one aged 30 to 40 years, were included in the cohort. To follow T-cell clones before and after both primary and booster YFV17D yellow fever vaccination, bulk TCR alpha and beta repertoires underwent longitudinal sequencing. Blood was drawn at multiple timepoints before and after primary and secondary immunization, with bulk PBMC replicates and cell subsets isolated. General conclusions and limits of the study: Computational filtering was required because FACS-sorted repertoires could contain abundant contaminating clonotypes from the bulk population. A small share of clonotypes was detected in both CD4 and CD8 compartments, with the overlap likely arising from convergent recombination. Only a couple of donors were included in the study, so the extent to which the findings can be generalized is limited. The secondary T-cell response was found to be weaker but faster than the primary response, with a peak reached on day 5 rather than on day 15. After the booster, most clones that had expanded after primary vaccination were detected again (around 95% of CD4 and over 75% of CD8), suggesting broad maintenance of memory.

This clonotype appeared many times. The specificity of this receptor is unknown. Base qualities were left out, and no much larger clone turns up one base away. The run used an Illumina NovaSeq 6000. TCR cDNA was synthesized by 5'RACE template switching, through which a universal primer site and unique molecular identifiers were introduced. Priming for cDNA synthesis came from both the TCR alpha and TCR beta constant segments. Two PCR steps were used to amplify libraries, with sample barcodes and sequencing adapters being added in the second step. Sequencing of libraries was done on Illumina HiSeq 2500 (2x100 bp) or NovaSeq (2x150 bp). As for the original processing: Reads were demultiplexed and collapsed into UMI consensus sequences with MIGEC, and V(D)J alignment was performed with MiXCR. Vaccine-responding clonotypes were identified with edgeR using replicate PBMC samples, with FDR below 0.01 and a log2 fold change above 5 up to day 15 being required. Each bulk clonotype was labeled CD4 or CD8 based on which sequenced repertoire, CD4 or CD8, contained the clonotype at higher abundance. TCRdb handled the public reads itself, with Q25 trimming in fastp and clone calling in MiXCR, and kept productive beta chains. One record per CDR3 amino acid sequence lists the most common genes and DNA. These V and J calls rely on TCRdb rather than the paper's analysis. This sample comprises more than 300,000 distinct CDR3 sequences, around 4.4% of them detected only once. The biggest ten clones account for 15% to 20% of the sample.

Per the publication, the treatment or condition label means: live attenuated yellow fever vaccine strain. At every blood-draw timepoint, two biological replicates of bulk PBMCs were collected. PBMCs were isolated from peripheral blood using a standard Ficoll-Paque protocol. TriZol was used to extract RNA from bulk PBMCs, CD4 and CD8 fractions, and dextramer-positive and dextramer-negative fractions. The CDR3 sequence holds 14 residues, the cysteine and phenylalanine included. The only DNA kept is the CDR3, 42 bases in frame from the first base. V lost 4 bases and J lost 5 bases; the stretch between them is 13 bases long. The germline V gene provides CDR1 SGHRS and CDR2 YFSETQ.

The sequencing used PBMCs, collected 15 days after the yellow fever booster vaccination. The receptor was derived from a man younger than 30 who received the YFV17D yellow fever vaccine. The sequence joins TRBV5-1 to TRBJ1-5; D gene: possibly TRBD1, on 5 matching bases. The DNA reads as follows: TGCGCCAGCAGCGCTGACAGCGGGGATCAGCCCCAGCATTTT. Protein translation: CASSADSGDQPQHF.